One T cell receptor beta chain is described in this entry. Study processing details: For nucleated cells, counts were estimated from reference gene primer amplification. The table came from immunoSEQ multiplex PCR; TCRdb's copy has only in-frame clones and leaves some out. The V and J calls and clone size are taken from that table; D and trimming were inferred from the DNA. The data hold fewer than 250,000 clones, with more than 75% observed a single time. Seattle researchers signed up patients amid active infection and tracked them longitudinally. The V end lost 4 bases, the J end lost 6 bases, and 25 bases lay between the germline ends. Germline V gene lookup returns CDR1 GTSNPN and CDR2 SVGIG (reference sequence). The CDR3 loop spans 17 amino acids. The data were taken from a study of blood T cell repertoires in COVID-19. Background on the study: The origin of the acute and convalescent COVID-19 samples was the United States, Italy and Spain.

The J gene is TRBJ1-5, the V gene TRBV30, with D unclear. The sequencing input was peripheral blood. This receptor was obtained from a woman aged 55-69 years with COVID-19, enrolled during active disease. Written as DNA, the CDR3 is TGTGCCTGGACTCACGGAGGCGAAGATTATATACGTCAGCCCCAGCATTTT. It yields the protein CAWTHGGEDYIRQPQHF.